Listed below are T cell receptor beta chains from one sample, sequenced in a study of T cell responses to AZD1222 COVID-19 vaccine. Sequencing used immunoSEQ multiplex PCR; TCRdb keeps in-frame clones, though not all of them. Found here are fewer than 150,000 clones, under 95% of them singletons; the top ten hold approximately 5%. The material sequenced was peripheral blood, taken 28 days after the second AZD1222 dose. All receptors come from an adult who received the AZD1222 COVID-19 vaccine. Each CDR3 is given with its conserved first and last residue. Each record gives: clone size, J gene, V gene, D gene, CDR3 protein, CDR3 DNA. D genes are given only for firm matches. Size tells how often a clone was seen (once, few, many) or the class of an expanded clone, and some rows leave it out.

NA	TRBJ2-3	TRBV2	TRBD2	CASVERGGTDTQYF	TGTGCCAGCGTTGAACGCGGGGGGACAGATACGCAGTATTTT
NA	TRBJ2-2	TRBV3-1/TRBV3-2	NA	CASSQDGFTGELFF	TGTGCCAGCAGCCAAGATGGCTTCACCGGGGAGCTGTTTTTT
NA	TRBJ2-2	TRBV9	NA	CASSPVDSGSANTGELFF	TGTGCCAGCAGCCCGGTGGACAGTGGGTCCGCGAACACCGGGGAGCTGTTTTTT
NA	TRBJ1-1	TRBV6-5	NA	CASSYSASRNSEAFF	TGTGCCAGCAGTTACTCGGCCAGTCGGAACAGTGAAGCTTTCTTT
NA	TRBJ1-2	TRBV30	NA	CAWSRGAIQTYGYTF	TGTGCCTGGAGTCGGGGGGCGATACAAACCTATGGCTACACCTTC
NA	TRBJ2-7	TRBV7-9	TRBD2	CASSLGRTSVVDEQYF	TGTGCCAGCAGCCTGGGGAGGACTAGCGTTGTCGACGAGCAGTACTTC
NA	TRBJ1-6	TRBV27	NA	CASGQRGSNSPLHF	TGTGCCAGCGGCCAACGGGGTAGCAATTCACCCCTCCACTTT
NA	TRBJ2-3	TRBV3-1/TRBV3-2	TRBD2	CASSQGGRIADTQYF	TGTGCCAGCAGCCAAGGCGGGAGGATCGCAGATACGCAGTATTTT
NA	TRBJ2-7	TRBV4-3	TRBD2	CASSQVRPSGMGTYEQYF	TGCGCCAGCAGCCAAGTTCGTCCTAGCGGGATGGGGACCTACGAGCAGTACTTC
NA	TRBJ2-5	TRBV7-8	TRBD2	CASSLGSGGYQETQYF	TGTGCCAGCAGCTTAGGTAGCGGGGGGTATCAAGAGACCCAGTACTTC
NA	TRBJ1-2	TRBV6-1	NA	CASSERQSKTF	TGTGCCAGCAGTGAAAGACAGTCCAAAACCTTC
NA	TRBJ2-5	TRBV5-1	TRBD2	CASSLAGGGLQETQYF	TGCGCCAGCAGCTTGGCTGGCGGGGGGTTACAAGAGACCCAGTACTTC
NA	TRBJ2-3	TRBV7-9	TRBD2	CASSLALSGGGTDTQYF	TGTGCCAGCAGCTTAGCGCTTAGCGGGGGGGGCACAGATACGCAGTATTTT
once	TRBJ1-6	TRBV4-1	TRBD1	CASSQTGQGSVSPLHF	TGCGCCAGCAGCCAGACCGGACAGGGATCGGTGTCACCCCTCCACTTT
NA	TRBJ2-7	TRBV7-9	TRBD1	CASSPTGSQYEQYF	TGTGCCAGCAGCCCGACAGGGTCCCAATACGAGCAGTACTTC
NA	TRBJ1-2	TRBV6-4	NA	CASSPGGHTNYGYTF	TGTGCCAGCAGTCCTGGGGGCCATACTAACTATGGCTACACCTTC
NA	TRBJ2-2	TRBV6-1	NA	CASSEANGNTGELFF	TGTGCCAGCAGTGAAGCTAACGGTAACACCGGGGAGCTGTTTTTT
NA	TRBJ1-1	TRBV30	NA	CAWSVGLGDTEAFF	TGTGCCTGGAGTGTCGGTCTTGGTGATACTGAAGCTTTCTTT
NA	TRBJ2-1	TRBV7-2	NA	CASSLIGGQVSYNEQFF	TGTGCCAGCAGCTTAATAGGGGGGCAAGTCTCCTACAATGAGCAGTTCTTC
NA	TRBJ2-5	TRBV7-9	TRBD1	CASSLIRQGAWWETQYF	TGTGCCAGCAGCTTAATCCGACAGGGGGCCTGGTGGGAGACCCAGTACTTC
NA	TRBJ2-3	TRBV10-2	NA	CASSELQGSTDTQYF	TGCGCCAGCAGTGAGTTACAGGGCTCCACAGATACGCAGTATTTT
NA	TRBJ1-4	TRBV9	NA	CASSVEGLSNEKLFF	TGTGCCAGCAGCGTAGAGGGGTTATCTAATGAAAAACTGTTTTTT
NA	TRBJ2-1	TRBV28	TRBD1	CASTSGGNEQFF	TGTGCCAGCACCTCAGGGGGCAATGAGCAGTTCTTC
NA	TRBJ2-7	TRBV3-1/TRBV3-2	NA	CASSQDQARGNEQYF	TGTGCCAGCAGCCAAGATCAGGCCAGGGGAAACGAGCAGTACTTC
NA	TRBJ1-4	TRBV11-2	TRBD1	CASSLDGQGNEKLFF	TGTGCCAGCAGCTTAGACGGACAGGGTAATGAAAAACTGTTTTTT
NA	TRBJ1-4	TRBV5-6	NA	CASSLTKATNEKLFF	TGTGCCAGCAGCTTGACGAAGGCAACTAATGAAAAACTGTTTTTT
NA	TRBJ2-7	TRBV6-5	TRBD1	CASTVGTGPNEQYF	TGTGCCAGCACAGTGGGGACAGGGCCTAACGAGCAGTACTTC
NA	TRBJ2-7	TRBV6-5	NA	CASSYSGLELLQYF	TGTGCCAGCAGTTACTCGGGGCTGGAACTCCTACAGTACTTC
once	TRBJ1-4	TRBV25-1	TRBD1	CASSPRTGNEKLFF	TGTGCCAGCAGTCCTCGGACAGGGAACGAAAAACTGTTTTTT
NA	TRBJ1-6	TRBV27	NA	CASSFSMIWARRSPLHF	TGTGCCAGCAGTTTTTCCATGATCTGGGCGCGTCGGTCACCCCTCCACTTT
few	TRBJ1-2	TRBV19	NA	CASSDKIRDYGYTF	TGTGCCAGTAGCGACAAGATAAGGGACTATGGCTACACCTTC
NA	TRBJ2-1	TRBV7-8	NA	CASSLAQTLGGGQFF	TGTGCCAGCAGCTTAGCGCAGACCCTAGGAGGAGGGCAGTTCTTC
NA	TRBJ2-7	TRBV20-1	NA	CSATHQNEQYF	TGCAGTGCTACCCACCAAAACGAGCAGTACTTC
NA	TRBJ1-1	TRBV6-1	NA	CASSENFHTEAFF	TGTGCCAGCAGTGAGAACTTTCACACTGAAGCTTTCTTT
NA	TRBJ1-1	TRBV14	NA	CASQQNTEAFF	TGTGCCAGCCAACAGAACACTGAAGCTTTCTTT
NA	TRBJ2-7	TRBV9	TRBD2	CASSVGPAGVGEQYF	TGTGCCAGCAGCGTAGGACCAGCGGGAGTAGGGGAGCAGTACTTC
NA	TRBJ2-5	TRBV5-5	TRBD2	CASSPLGLAMAQYF	TGTGCCAGCAGCCCACTGGGACTAGCAATGGCCCAGTACTTC
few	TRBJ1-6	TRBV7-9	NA	CASSLGLAGHNSPLHF	TGTGCCAGCAGCTTAGGTTTGGCAGGCCATAATTCACCCCTCCACTTT
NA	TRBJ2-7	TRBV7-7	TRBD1	CASSLTGTGNGDPYEQYF	TGTGCTAGCAGCTTAACCGGGACAGGGAACGGGGATCCCTACGAGCAGTACTTC
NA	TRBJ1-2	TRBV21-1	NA	CASSKDRSGYTF	TGTGCCAGCAGCAAAGACAGGTCTGGCTACACCTTC
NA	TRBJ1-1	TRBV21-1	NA	CASSNGVYWTEAFF	TGTGCCAGCAGCAATGGGGTTTATTGGACTGAAGCTTTCTTT
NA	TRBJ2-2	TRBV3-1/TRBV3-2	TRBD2	CASSRPGLAGAGELFF	TGTGCCAGCAGCCGGCCGGGACTAGCGGGAGCCGGGGAGCTGTTTTTT
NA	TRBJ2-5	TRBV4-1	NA	CASSQDLIEGETQYF	TGCGCCAGCAGCCAAGATCTCATAGAGGGGGAGACCCAGTACTTC
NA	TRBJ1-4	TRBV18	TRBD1	CASSPATGDEKLFF	TGTGCCAGCTCACCAGCTACAGGGGATGAAAAACTGTTTTTT
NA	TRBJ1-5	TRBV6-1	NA	CASSAVHGGSNQPQHF	TGTGCCAGCAGTGCGGTCCACGGAGGGAGCAATCAGCCCCAGCATTTT
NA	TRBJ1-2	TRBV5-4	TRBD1	CASRASTGWGYTF	TGTGCCAGCAGGGCCTCGACAGGGTGGGGCTACACCTTC
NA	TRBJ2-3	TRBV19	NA	CASSIKGDTDTQYF	TGTGCCAGTAGTATCAAAGGGGATACAGATACGCAGTATTTT
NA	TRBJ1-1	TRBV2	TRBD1	CASSRDRGRTEAFF	TGTGCCAGCAGTCGAGACAGGGGCAGGACTGAAGCTTTCTTT
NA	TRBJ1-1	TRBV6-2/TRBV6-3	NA	CASSPSPGPLFPFF	TGTGCCAGTAGTCCCTCCCCGGGACCCCTCTTTCCTTTCTTT
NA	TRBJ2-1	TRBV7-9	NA	CASSLSMGENEQFF	TGTGCCAGCAGCTTAAGTATGGGGGAGAATGAGCAGTTCTTC
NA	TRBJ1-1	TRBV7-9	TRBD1	CASSPALGTGLTEAFF	TGTGCCAGCAGCCCAGCCCTGGGGACAGGCTTAACTGAAGCTTTCTTT
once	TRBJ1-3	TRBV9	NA	CASSSTTGNTIYF	TGTGCCAGCAGCTCGACGACTGGAAACACCATATATTTT
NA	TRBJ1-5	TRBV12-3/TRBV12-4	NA	CASSRRRDQPQHF	TGTGCCAGCAGCCGGAGAAGAGATCAGCCCCAGCATTTT
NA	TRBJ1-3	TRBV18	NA	CASSPGRSGNTIYF	TGTGCCAGCTCACCGGGACGCTCTGGAAACACCATATATTTT
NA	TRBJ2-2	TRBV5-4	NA	CASSLERPGELFF	TGTGCCAGCAGCTTGGAGCGCCCCGGGGAGCTGTTTTTT
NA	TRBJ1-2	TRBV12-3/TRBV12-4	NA	CASSWGVGYTF	TGTGCCAGCAGTTGGGGGGTTGGCTACACCTTC